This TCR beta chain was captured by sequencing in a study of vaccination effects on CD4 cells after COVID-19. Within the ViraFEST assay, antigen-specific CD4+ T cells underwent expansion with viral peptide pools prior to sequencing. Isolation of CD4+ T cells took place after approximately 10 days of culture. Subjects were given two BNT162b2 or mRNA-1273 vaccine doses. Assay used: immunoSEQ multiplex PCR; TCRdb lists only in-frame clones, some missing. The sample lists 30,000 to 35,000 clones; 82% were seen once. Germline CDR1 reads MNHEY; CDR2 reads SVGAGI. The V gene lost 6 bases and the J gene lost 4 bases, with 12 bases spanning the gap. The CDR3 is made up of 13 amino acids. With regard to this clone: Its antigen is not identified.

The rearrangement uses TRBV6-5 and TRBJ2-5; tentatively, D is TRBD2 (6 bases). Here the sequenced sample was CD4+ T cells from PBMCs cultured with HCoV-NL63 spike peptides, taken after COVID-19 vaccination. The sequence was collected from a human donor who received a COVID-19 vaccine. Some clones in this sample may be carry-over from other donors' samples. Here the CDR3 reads CASRPPGGETQYF. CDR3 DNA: TGTGCCAGCAGACCTCCCGGGGGAGAGACCCAGTACTTC.